A selection of T cell receptor beta chains follows, all from one sample in a study of siplizumab effects on memory and regulatory T cells. The protocol was immunoSEQ multiplex PCR, while the TCRdb copy is restricted to in-frame clones and leaves out a portion. This sample has 70,000 or so clones, with around 90% found just once. Input material: CD8+ T cells sorted from blood. These receptors all come from a human donor in good health. Each CDR3 is given with its conserved first and last residue. D genes are given only for firm matches. Some rows mark clone size as missing; the rest say once, few, many or name a class of expanded clone.

d_gene	v_gene	j_gene	abundance	CDR3aa	CDR3nt
TRBD1	TRBV5-1	TRBJ2-2	-	CASFKQGADTGELFF	TGCGCCAGCTTCAAACAGGGGGCGGACACCGGGGAGCTGTTTTTT
-	TRBV5-4	TRBJ2-1	-	CASSSASSQVMRNEQFF	TGTGCCAGCAGCTCTGCTTCTTCTCAAGTCATGAGGAATGAGCAGTTCTTC
-	TRBV28	TRBJ2-7	-	CASSLQWSSEQYF	TGTGCCAGCAGTCTACAATGGAGTAGCGAGCAGTACTTC
-	TRBV27	TRBJ2-5	-	CASRMAPGTPQETQYF	TGTGCCAGCAGAATGGCCCCCGGGACACCTCAAGAGACCCAGTACTTC
TRBD2	TRBV5-1	TRBJ2-5	-	CATSLTSGTQETQYF	TGCGCCACCTCTTTGACTAGCGGGACACAAGAGACCCAGTACTTC
-	TRBV15	TRBJ2-5	once	CATSTGPQQETQYF	TGTGCCACCAGCACGGGACCACAACAAGAGACCCAGTACTTC
TRBD1	TRBV7-2	TRBJ1-1	-	CASSPMTGVNTEAFF	TGTGCCAGCAGCCCAATGACAGGGGTGAACACTGAAGCTTTCTTT
-	TRBV7-9	TRBJ2-3	-	CASSLVLNADTQYF	TGTGCCAGCAGCTTGGTCTTGAATGCAGATACGCAGTATTTT
-	TRBV7-9	TRBJ1-4	-	CASSFGMGTEKLFF	TGTGCCAGCAGCTTCGGGATGGGGACTGAAAAACTGTTTTTT
TRBD2	TRBV7-2	TRBJ2-7	-	CASSLASGGGPFLYEQYF	TGTGCCAGCAGCTTAGCCAGCGGGGGGGGCCCCTTCCTCTACGAGCAGTACTTC
TRBD1	TRBV10-3	TRBJ2-1	-	CATFGTGGYNEQFF	TGTGCCACCTTCGGGACAGGGGGTTACAATGAGCAGTTCTTC
-	TRBV5-4	TRBJ1-1	once	CASSPDQYTEAFF	TGTGCCAGCAGCCCAGACCAGTACACTGAAGCTTTCTTT
-	TRBV18	TRBJ2-7	few	CASSPPYSYEQYF	TGTGCCAGCTCACCGCCGTACTCCTACGAGCAGTACTTC
-	TRBV5-6	TRBJ1-5	-	CASSFQGDSNQPQHF	TGTGCCAGCAGCTTCCAAGGGGATAGCAATCAGCCCCAGCATTTT
-	TRBV6-1	TRBJ2-1	once	CASSEGQLSLYNEQFF	TGTGCCAGCAGTGAAGGTCAGCTGTCTCTCTACAATGAGCAGTTCTTC
-	TRBV2	TRBJ2-7	once	CASSVGQGVGEQYF	TGTGCCAGCAGTGTCGGGCAGGGAGTCGGCGAGCAGTACTTC
-	TRBV6-1	TRBJ1-1	-	CASSERDHLEAFF	TGTGCCAGCAGTGAAAGGGACCACCTTGAAGCTTTCTTT
-	TRBV5-1	TRBJ1-1	-	CASSLWAHTGDTEAFF	TGCGCCAGCAGCTTGTGGGCCCACACCGGGGACACTGAAGCTTTCTTT
TRBD1	TRBV5-1	TRBJ2-7	few	CASSGTGAEQYF	TGCGCCAGCAGCGGAACAGGGGCCGAGCAGTACTTC
TRBD2	TRBV18	TRBJ2-3	-	CASSPGTSGTDTQYF	TGTGCCAGCTCACCCGGGACTAGCGGTACAGATACGCAGTATTTT
TRBD1	TRBV23-1	TRBJ2-5	-	CASSQSGTGGNQETQYF	TGCGCCAGCAGTCAATCCGGGACAGGGGGGAACCAAGAGACCCAGTACTTC
-	TRBV29-1	TRBJ1-4	-	CSVMTNIATNEKLFF	TGCAGCGTAATGACAAATATTGCAACTAATGAAAAACTGTTTTTT